Each of the 29 T cell receptor beta chains below was sequenced from the same sample in a study of blood T cell repertoires in COVID-19. The assay was immunoSEQ multiplex PCR, and TCRdb's table has in-frame clones only and misses some. This table has about 96,000 clones, approximately 84% appearing once. Input material: peripheral blood. These receptors were collected from a woman aged 60-75 years with acute or convalescent COVID-19.

The chain uses TRBV7-9 and TRBJ2-7; TRBD2 aligns across 7 bases. Germline CDR1 is SEHNR and CDR2 is FQNEAQ (reference sequence). This CDR3 has 16 residues. V lost 2 bases and J lost 2; bases outside the gene matches: 9. The DNA of the CDR3 is TGTGCCAGCAGCTTAAATGGGAGGGTCCCCCCCTACGAGCAGTACTTC. Its translation is CASSLNGRVPPYEQYF.

This chain uses TRBV3-1 (or the pseudogene TRBV3-2) with TRBJ2-5; weak D call: TRBD2 (6 bases). CDR1 is LGHDT, CDR2 YNNKEL, per germline (reference sequence). Trimming stripped 4 bases from V and 1 base from J, with 13 bases between. The CDR3 is 15 amino acids. CDR3 coding DNA: TGTGCCAGCAGCCCGGGCGGAGGGTTCCAAGAGACCCAGTACTTC. This codes for CASSPGGGFQETQYF.

The chain uses TRBV19 and TRBJ2-7; 7 bases are shared with TRBD1. This CDR3 is built from 14 residues. V lost 3 bases to trimming and J lost 5 bases; unmatched junction nucleotides: 7. Germline V lookup: CDR1 LNHDA, CDR2 SQIVND (reference sequence). The DNA of the CDR3 is TGTGCCAGTAGTATCGACAGGGATATCCACGAGCAGTACTTC. It codes for CASSIDRDIHEQYF.

The chain couples TRBV12-2 to TRBJ1-5. TRBV12-2 is flagged as a pseudogene. The CDR3 is made up of 16 amino acids. For the CDR3, the DNA is TGTGCAAGTCGCCACCTGGCAGTGCGGAGCAATCAGCCCCAGCATTTT. It is translated as CASRHLAVRSNQPQHF.

The rearrangement uses TRBV13 and TRBJ2-1; 8 bases are a match to TRBD1. Germline CDR1 reads PRHDT; CDR2 reads FYEKMQ (reference sequence). This CDR3 is 15 amino acids long. The V segment lost 5 bases and the J segment 1 base; nucleotides outside the gene matches: 4. The CDR3 DNA reads TGTGCCAGCAGCAATGACAGGGGATCCTACAATGAGCAGTTCTTC. This translates into CASSNDRGSYNEQFF.

The rearrangement links TRBV5-1 to TRBJ2-5; unclear D gene. V was pared by 0 bases and J by 5 bases, with 11 bases between. This CDR3 has 14 amino acids. The germline CDR1 and CDR2 sequences are SGHRS and YFSETQ. CDR3 amino acids: CASSLGQARETQYF. CDR3 bases: TGCGCCAGCAGCTTGGGGCAGGCCCGGGAGACCCAGTACTTC.

The V call is TRBV7-3, the J call TRBJ1-2; D might be TRBD1 (5 bases). The V gene lost 5 bases and the J gene lost 8 bases, with 21 bases spanning the gap. The CDR3 sequence is 15 residues long. Looked up from germline, CDR1 is SGHTA and CDR2 is FQGTGA. For the CDR3, the DNA is TGTGCCAGCAGCCCCTTCGGGGGGACGTTTTGGGGCTACACCTTC. It yields the protein CASSPFGGTFWGYTF.

The J gene is TRBJ2-3, the V gene TRBV28; 7 bases line up with TRBD1. This CDR3 is built from 15 residues. Germline loops: CDR1 MDHEN, CDR2 SYDVKM. Losses at the gene ends were 5 bases for V and 3 bases for J; bases not matched to a gene: 8. CDR3 amino acids: CASSGTAWRTDTQYF. Written as DNA, the CDR3 is TGTGCCAGCAGTGGGACAGCCTGGAGGACAGATACGCAGTATTTT.

The chain combines TRBV9 with TRBJ2-1, with D tentatively TRBD1 (5 bases). CDR1 is SGDLS, CDR2 YYNGEE, per germline. V lost 3 bases and J 0 bases, leaving 13 bases between the germline ends. The CDR3 runs to 16 residues. The CDR3 is CASSARQTHSYNEQFF. In nucleotides, the CDR3 is TGTGCCAGCAGCGCTAGACAGACTCACTCCTACAATGAGCAGTTCTTC.

V gene TRBV6-6 combines with J gene TRBJ1-1; the D gene is possibly TRBD1 (6 bases). Germline V lookup: CDR1 MNHNY, CDR2 SVGAGI (reference sequence). Trimming pared 6 bases from V and 3 bases from J, leaving 17 bases between. This CDR3 spans 15 amino acids. CDR3 protein: CASSPSGGRDTEAFF. CDR3 nucleotide sequence: TGTGCCAGCAGCCCAAGCGGGGGGCGGGACACTGAAGCTTTCTTT.

This chain joins TRBV13 and TRBJ1-1, with D hard to call. The CDR3 is 15 amino acids. Germline CDR1 is PRHDT and CDR2 is FYEKMQ (reference sequence). Between the trimmed V and J ends, which lost 5 bases and 1 base, there was a span of 14 bases. CDR3 DNA sequence: TGTGCCAGCAGCCCAGGCGAAACCGGGAACACTGAAGCTTTCTTT. As protein: CASSPGETGNTEAFF.

J is TRBJ2-7 and V is TRBV2; 10 positions agree with TRBD1. The length of the CDR3 is 14 residues. J lost 2 bases, V lost 7 bases, and 5 bases had no gene match. The germline gives CDR1 SNHLY, CDR2 FYNNEI. The CDR3 DNA reads as TGTGCCAGCAACCGGGACAGGGGCCCCTACGAGCAGTACTTC. Amino acids: CASNRDRGPYEQYF.

This chain connects TRBV11-2 to TRBJ2-5; D is unclear. The CDR3 runs 12 residues. Germline V lookup: CDR1 SGHAT, CDR2 FQNNGV. V was clipped by 5 bases and J by 5 bases, with 9 bases between them. In DNA, the CDR3 is TGTGCCAGCAGCCAAGTCGAGGAGACCCAGTACTTC. Protein sequence: CASSQVEETQYF.

The chain combines TRBV5-1 with TRBJ1-6; D is unclear. Germline CDR1 SGHRS, CDR2 YFSETQ. V shed 5 bases and J shed 0 bases, with 12 bases lying between them. CDR3 size: 16 residues. CDR3 sequence (DNA): TGCGCCAGCAGAGACACCCGAAGCTCCTATAATTCACCCCTCCACTTT. Translating gives CASRDTRSSYNSPLHF.

The chain is built from TRBV19 and TRBJ1-1, with 11 bases matching TRBD1. After removal of 6 bases from V and 3 bases from J, the junction contained 6 bases not matched to a gene. This CDR3 contains 15 residues. Germline-derived CDR1 and CDR2 are LNHDA and SQIVND (reference sequence). Here the CDR3 DNA reads TGTGCCAGTAGGGGGCCGGGACAGGGGGACACTGAAGCTTTCTTT. It is translated as CASRGPGQGDTEAFF.

The chain employs TRBV12-2 and TRBJ2-3; the D call TRBD2 from the table was never checked on the DNA. TRBV12-2 is a pseudogene segment. The CDR3 totals 15 residues. In nucleotides, the CDR3 is TGTGCAAGTCGCCTCCTAGCGCCTAGCACAGATACGCAGTATTTT. Translated: CASRLLAPSTDTQYF.

The gene calls are TRBV7-2 and TRBJ1-6, with D perhaps matching TRBD1 (5 bases). CDR1 SGHTA and CDR2 FQGNSA come from the germline V gene. This CDR3 has 13 amino acids. Deletions cut 1 base from V and 9 bases from J, with 7 bases between. DNA for the CDR3: TGTGCCAGCAGCTTAGGCGGGGGTTCACCCCTCCACTTT. It is translated as CASSLGGGSPLHF.

V gene TRBV20-1 combines with J gene TRBJ1-1, with D perhaps matching TRBD1 (5 bases). Trimming took 8 bases from V and 7 from J, leaving 11 bases between them. The germline gives CDR1 DFQATT, CDR2 SNEGSKA (reference sequence). The CDR3 spans 10 residues. The CDR3 sequence is CSPTVFEAFF. The CDR3 region has the DNA TGCAGTCCGACAGTTTTTGAAGCTTTCTTT.

The rearrangement links TRBV7-2 to TRBJ1-5, with 7 bases fitting TRBD1. Germline CDR1 SGHTA, CDR2 FQGNSA. V trimming: 5 bases; J trimming: 3 bases; junction bases outside the gene matches: 7. The CDR3 totals 15 residues. This CDR3 reads CASSPRDRVNQPQHF. For the CDR3, the DNA is TGTGCCAGCAGCCCCCGGGACAGAGTCAATCAGCCCCAGCATTTT.

This chain connects TRBV11-2 to TRBJ1-2; weak D call: TRBD1 (6 bases). V was shortened by 5 bases and J by 4 bases, with 11 bases between the two germline ends. This CDR3 spans 13 amino acids. In germline, CDR1 is SGHAT, CDR2 FQNNGV. The CDR3 loop is CASSPTGPYGYTF. The CDR3 coding sequence is TGTGCCAGCAGCCCTACAGGGCCCTATGGCTACACCTTC.

Only one count was recorded for this clone. V usage is TRBV30 and J usage is TRBJ1-2, with TRBD1 matching over 8 bases. Looked up from germline, CDR1 is GTSNPN and CDR2 is SVGIG (reference sequence). V gave up 0 bases and J gave up 7 bases; unmatched junction bases: 7. CDR3 size: 14 residues. Here the CDR3 DNA reads TGTGCCTGGAGTGTACTGGGCCAGGGGGCTGGCTACACCTTC. It yields the protein CAWSVLGQGAGYTF.

In its sample, this clone was seen once. The chain is built from TRBV2 and TRBJ1-1, with TRBD1 matching 9 bases. Germline V CDR1 and CDR2: SNHLY, FYNNEI. With V trimmed by 6 bases and J by 11 bases, 13 bases remained unmatched. The CDR3 runs 14 residues. CDR3 DNA: TGTGCCAGCAGCCTCCGGACAGGGGAGGTTCGGGCTTTCTTT. Protein: CASSLRTGEVRAFF.

The rearrangement links TRBV2 to TRBJ2-7, with D hard to call. CDR3 length: 13 residues. Germline CDR1 reads SNHLY; CDR2 reads FYNNEI. V was pared by 4 bases and J by 4 bases, with 11 bases between. CDR3 in DNA: TGTGCCAGCAGTGCGTACAGAGTTTACGAGCAGTACTTC. Translating gives CASSAYRVYEQYF.

The chain carries TRBV28 and TRBJ1-1; possibly TRBD1 for D (5 bases). The CDR3 extends over 13 amino acids. The germline V and J ends were trimmed by 8 bases and 1 base, with 11 bases remaining between them. The germline V gene encodes CDR1 MDHEN and CDR2 SYDVKM. CDR3 nucleotide sequence: TGTGCCAGCCTCCTCGGGGGGAACACTGAAGCTTTCTTT. Its translation: CASLLGGNTEAFF.

This sequence joins TRBV27 and TRBJ2-1; 8 nucleotides agree with TRBD1. The V gene's germline CDR1 is MNHEY and CDR2 SMNVEV (reference sequence). J gave up 4 bases and V 7 bases, and 18 bases lay outside the gene matches. This CDR3 spans 18 amino acids. CDR3 coding DNA: TGTGCCAGCATCCGACAGGGGATAACGGCGTACGATTACAATGAGCAGTTCTTC. It translates to CASIRQGITAYDYNEQFF.

The CDR3 loop is CATSGQGEDEQYF. CDR3 DNA sequence: TGTGCCACCAGCGGACAGGGGGAGGACGAGCAGTACTTC. The chain uses TRBV24-1 and TRBJ2-7; 10 bases match TRBD1. CDR3 length: 13 amino acids. CDR1 and CDR2 from the germline V gene are KGHDR and SFDVKD. V lost 7 bases to trimming and J lost 5 bases; unmatched junction nucleotides: 4.

The gene calls are TRBV5-6 and TRBJ2-5; D might be TRBD2 (5 bases). This CDR3 has 13 amino acids. Germline loops: CDR1 SGHDT, CDR2 YYEEEE. V lost 5 bases to trimming and J lost 3 bases, with 11 bases between them. Here the CDR3 DNA reads TGTGCCAGCAGTTGGGAGAGGAAAGAGACCCAGTACTTC. It codes for CASSWERKETQYF.

The chain uses TRBV7-9 and TRBJ1-1, with unresolved D. CDR1 is SEHNR and CDR2 is FQNEAQ in the germline V gene (reference sequence). V was shortened by 2 bases and J by 1 base, with 8 bases between the two germline ends. The CDR3 length is 14 residues. For the CDR3, the DNA is TGTGCCAGCAGCTTATCCCCAGGGAACACTGAAGCTTTCTTT. It codes for CASSLSPGNTEAFF.

The chain links TRBV30 to TRBJ1-1; 10 nucleotides agree with TRBD1. The junction had 5 bases not matched to a gene; V was cut back by 6 bases and J by 4 bases. Germline V gives CDR1 GTSNPN, CDR2 SVGIG (reference sequence). CDR3 size: 13 residues. The CDR3 DNA is TGTGCCTGTGGACAGGGGGAGGTCACTGAAGCTTTCTTT. Translation: CACGQGEVTEAFF.